One sample yielded the 16 T cell receptor beta chains listed below, sequenced in a study of regulatory T cells in long-lasting Graves disease. The time point denotes: newly diagnosed GD, antithyroid drugs for less than 3 months. The authors made the TCR library using RNA they extracted from PBMCs. For TCR beta, libraries came from iRepertoire HTBI primers and Arm-PCR of CDR3 regions. Each CDR3 protein gets one entry after TCRdb re-called the multiplex PCR reads with MiXCR. The data contain about 530,000 distinct CDR3 sequences, roughly 16% of them singletons. These data were also reused for a study on T cells in Graves' hyperthyroidism and ophthalmopathy.

The sample was peripheral blood mononuclear cells (PBMCs), taken at new diagnosis, from a patient treated with antithyroid drugs. These receptors were taken from a woman aged 40-60 years with Graves disease.

The V and J genes are TRBV19 and TRBJ2-3, with a weak D call TRBD2 (7 bases). The V gene lost 6 bases and the J gene lost 4 bases, with 20 bases spanning the gap. CDR1 and CDR2 from the germline V gene are LNHDA and SQIVND (reference sequence). There are 16 residues in the CDR3. This CDR3 reads CASRPGGGGLPDTQYF. The CDR3 DNA sequence: TGTGCCAGTAGGCCGGGGGGCGGAGGGCTCCCAGATACGCAGTATTTT.

V usage is TRBV19 and J usage is TRBJ2-3, with D uncertain. The J call may be in error: the DNA end matches TRBJ2-5 better. Germline CDR1 is LNHDA and CDR2 is SQIVND (reference sequence). There are 8 residues in the CDR3. CDR3 sequence (DNA): TGTGCCAGTAGTGCCCAGTACTTC. Protein product: CASSAQYF.

This chain joins TRBV5-1 and TRBJ1-2; the D is unclear. Trimming stripped 0 bases from V and 9 bases from J, with 6 bases between. From germline, CDR1 is SGHRS and CDR2 YFSETQ. CDR3 size: 11 residues. The CDR3 spells CASSLVVCYTF. CDR3 sequence (DNA): TGCGCCAGCAGCTTGGTGGTGTGCTACACCTTC.

This clonotype turned up a few times. This chain links TRBV5-8 with TRBJ1-1; D not resolved. CDR3 length: 18 residues. Germline CDR1 reads SGHTS; CDR2 reads YDEGEE. V was clipped by 4 bases and J by 3 bases, with 25 bases between them. In nucleotides, the CDR3 is TGTGCCAGCAGCCAGAACTGGGGTACAAGGGAATCGTACACTGAAGCTTTCTTT. It translates to CASSQNWGTRESYTEAFF. The full variable domain, in which reference TRBV5-8 and TRBJ1-1 provide the parts outside the CDR3, is EAGVTQSPTHLIKTRGQQATLRCSPISGHTSVYWYQQALGLGLQFLLWYDEGEERNRGNFPPRFSGRQFPNYSSELNVNALELEDSALYLCASSQNWGTRESYTEAFFGQGTRLTVV.

The gene calls are TRBV7-9 and TRBJ2-3; TRBD1 aligns across 7 bases. V lost 4 bases and J lost 3; bases outside the gene matches: 7. Germline V lookup: CDR1 SEHNR, CDR2 FQNEAQ (reference sequence). This CDR3 comprises 15 residues. CDR3 nucleotides: TGTGCCAGCAGCTCCACAGGGGAATCGACAGATACGCAGTATTTT. It yields the protein CASSSTGESTDTQYF.

The table lists this clonotype with many counts. CDR3 in amino acids: CASSFRQDTDTQYF. As DNA, the CDR3 is TGCGCCAGCAGCTTTCGACAGGACACAGATACGCAGTATTTT. The chain is built from TRBV5-1 and TRBJ2-3; D possibly corresponds to TRBD1 (6 bases). Trimming pared 2 bases from V and 2 bases from J, leaving 9 bases between. Germline V gene data show CDR1 as SGHRS and CDR2 as YFSETQ. CDR3 length: 14 amino acids.

This clonotype was observed at least ten times. The V and J genes are TRBV2 and TRBJ1-2, with unresolved D. Germline lookup yields CDR1 SNHLY and CDR2 FYNNEI. The CDR3 runs to 13 residues. V shed 1 base and J shed 3 bases, with 6 bases lying between them. The CDR3 nucleotides read TGTGCCAGCAGTGAAGACGGATACTATGGCTACACCTTC. Translating gives CASSEDGYYGYTF. The full variable domain, its missing parts supplied by reference TRBV2 and TRBJ1-2, is EPEVTQTPSHQVTQMGQEVILRCVPISNHLYFYWYRQILGQKVEFLVSFYNNEISEKSEIFDDQFSVERPDGSNFTLKIRSTKLEDSAMYFCASSEDGYYGYTFGSGTRLTVV.

This chain links TRBV2 with TRBJ1-2, with D unclear. V shed 7 bases and J shed 4 bases, with 19 bases lying between them. CDR1 SNHLY and CDR2 FYNNEI come from the germline V gene. This CDR3 spans 15 amino acids. CDR3 residues: CASTRKVISFYGYTF. In DNA, the CDR3 is TGTGCCAGCACCCGGAAGGTCATTTCCTTCTATGGCTACACCTTC. Combining the CDR3 with reference TRBV2 and TRBJ1-2 gives the whole variable domain EPEVTQTPSHQVTQMGQEVILRCVPISNHLYFYWYRQILGQKVEFLVSFYNNEISEKSEIFDDQFSVERPDGSNFTLKIRSTKLEDSAMYFCASTRKVISFYGYTFGSGTRLTVV.

This clonotype was counted between two and nine times. This may come from a read error, since a much larger clone is one base off. The rearrangement links TRBV12-3 or TRBV12-4 to TRBJ1-5; D call uncertain. This CDR3 has 13 residues. With 7 bases removed from V and 0 bases from J, the gap between germline ends came to 7 bases. The CDR3 nucleotides read TGTGCCAGCAACCGGGGTAGCAATCAGCCCCAGCATTTT. Protein: CASNRGSNQPQHF.

This clonotype was counted a few times. The chain carries TRBV27 and TRBJ2-1, with 7 bases matching TRBD1. The germline V gene encodes CDR1 MNHEY and CDR2 SMNVEV (reference sequence). J was trimmed by 8 bases and V by 2 bases; bases with no gene match: 6. CDR3 length equals 14 residues. The CDR3 coding sequence is TGTGCCAGCAGTTTACAGGGGGATGGGTATGAGCAGTTCTTC. As protein: CASSLQGDGYEQFF.

This clonotype was seen a few times. CDR3 nucleotides: TGTGCCAGCAGCCAGTTGGGACAGGGTGGGAAAGAGACCCAGTACTTC. It specifies CASSQLGQGGKETQYF. This chain joins TRBV3-1 and TRBJ2-5; 9 bases are a match to TRBD1. The V gene's germline CDR1 is LGHDT and CDR2 YNNKEL (reference sequence). The V segment lost 3 bases and the J segment 3 bases; nucleotides outside the gene matches: 8. The CDR3 totals 16 residues.

Many counts were recorded for this clonotype. The chain has TRBV28 and TRBJ1-1; D uncertain. The CDR3 spans 17 residues. The V end was cut by 4 bases, the J end by 1 base, with 19 bases between. Germline V gene sequence: CDR1 MDHEN, CDR2 SYDVKM. CDR3 protein: CASSWWFIGEGNTEAFF. The CDR3 DNA reads as TGTGCCAGCAGTTGGTGGTTTATCGGGGAGGGGAACACTGAAGCTTTCTTT.

This clonotype came up a few times. The chain joins TRBV11-3 to TRBJ2-1, with a possible D match to TRBD1 (7 bases). Between the trimmed V and J ends, which lost 5 bases and 7 bases, there was a span of 15 bases. In germline, CDR1 is SGHNT, CDR2 YENEEA. There are 14 residues in the CDR3. This CDR3 is CASSPQGGRNEQFF. CDR3 in DNA: TGTGCCAGCAGCCCCCAGGGGGGCCGGAATGAGCAGTTCTTC.

This clonotype appeared many times. V is TRBV30 and J is TRBJ2-3; no clear D gene. The germline V gene encodes CDR1 GTSNPN and CDR2 SVGIG (reference sequence). The CDR3 contains 14 residues. Trimming took 2 bases from V and 0 from J, leaving 9 bases between them. CDR3 bases: TGTGCCTGGAGTTTTAAGGGAAGCACAGATACGCAGTATTTT. Translating gives CAWSFKGSTDTQYF.

The chain links TRBV3-1 to TRBJ2-1; D is perhaps TRBD1 or TRBD2 (6 bases each). Germline CDR1 is LGHDT and CDR2 is YNNKEL (reference sequence). The germline V and J ends were trimmed by 4 bases and 0 bases, with 28 bases remaining between them. The CDR3 spans 21 residues. In DNA form, the CDR3 reads TGTGCCAGCAGCCGAGCTAAGAACAGGGAGGTAAGGACCTACTCCTACAATGAGCAGTTCTTC. It yields the protein CASSRAKNREVRTYSYNEQFF.

This clonotype was seen repeatedly, ten times or more. The chain joins TRBV6-2 or TRBV6-3 to TRBJ2-1; 14 positions match TRBD2. V was pared by 5 bases and J by 6 bases, with 0 bases of the junction left unmatched. The CDR3 runs 14 residues. CDR1 and CDR2 from the germline V gene are MNHEY and SVGEGT. As DNA, the CDR3 is TGTGCCAGCAGTGGACTAGCGGGGGGCAATGAGCAGTTCTTC. Translation gives CASSGLAGGNEQFF.